The source of this T cell receptor beta chain is a study of control samples from healthy donors and cancer patients. TCRdb's table, derived via immunoSEQ multiplex PCR, lists solely in-frame clones and lacks some. The repertoire has 160,000 or so clones, roughly 95% of them found once; the top ten carry 0.95% to 1.1%. J gave up 7 bases and V 3 bases, and 8 bases lay outside the gene matches. The CDR3 length is 13 residues. Germline V gene data show CDR1 as GTSNPN and CDR2 as SVGIG (reference sequence). The chain joins TRBV30 to TRBJ2-7, with 8 bases aligning to TRBD1. The sample was blood. This receptor was identified in a woman younger than 45 in good health. CDR3 sequence reads: CAWREDRDREQYF. The CDR3 DNA reads TGTGCCTGGAGGGAGGACAGGGATCGGGAGCAGTACTTC.